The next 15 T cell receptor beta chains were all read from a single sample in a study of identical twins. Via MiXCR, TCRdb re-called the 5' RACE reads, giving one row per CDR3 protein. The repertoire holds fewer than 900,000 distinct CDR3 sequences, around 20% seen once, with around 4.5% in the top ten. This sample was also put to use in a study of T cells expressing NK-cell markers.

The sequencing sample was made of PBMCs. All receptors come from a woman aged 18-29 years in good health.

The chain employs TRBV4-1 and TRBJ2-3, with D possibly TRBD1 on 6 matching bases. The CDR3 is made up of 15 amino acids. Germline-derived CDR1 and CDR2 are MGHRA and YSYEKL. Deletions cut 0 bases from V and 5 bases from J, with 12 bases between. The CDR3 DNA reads TGCGCCAGCAGCCAAGAACGATTGGGACAAGATACGCAGTATTTT. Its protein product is CASSQERLGQDTQYF.

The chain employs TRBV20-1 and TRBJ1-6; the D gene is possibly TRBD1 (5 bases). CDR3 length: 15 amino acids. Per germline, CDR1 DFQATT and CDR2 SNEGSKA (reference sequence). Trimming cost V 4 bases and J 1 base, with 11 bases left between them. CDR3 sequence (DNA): TGCAGTGCTACCCCGGGGGGGTCCTATAATTCACCCCTCCACTTT. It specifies CSATPGGSYNSPLHF.

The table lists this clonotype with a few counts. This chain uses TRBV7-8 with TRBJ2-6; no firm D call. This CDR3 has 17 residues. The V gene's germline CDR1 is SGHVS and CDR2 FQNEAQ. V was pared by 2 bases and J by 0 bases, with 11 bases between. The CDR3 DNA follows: TGTGCCAGCAGCTTAATTTCGGATAGCTCTGGGGCCAACGTCCTGACTTTC. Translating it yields CASSLISDSSGANVLTF.

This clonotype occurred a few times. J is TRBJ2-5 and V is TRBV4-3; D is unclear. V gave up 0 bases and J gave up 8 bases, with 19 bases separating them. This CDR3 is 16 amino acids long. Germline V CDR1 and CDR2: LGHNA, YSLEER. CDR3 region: CASSQDYAGSVATQYF. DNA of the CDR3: TGCGCCAGCAGCCAAGATTACGCCGGGTCAGTCGCTACCCAGTACTTC.

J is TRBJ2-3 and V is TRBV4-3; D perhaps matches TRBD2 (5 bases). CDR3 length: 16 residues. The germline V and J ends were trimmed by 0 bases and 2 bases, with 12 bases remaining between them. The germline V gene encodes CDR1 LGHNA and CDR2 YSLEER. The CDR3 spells CASSQDLGRVTDTQYF. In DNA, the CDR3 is TGCGCCAGCAGCCAAGATTTAGGGCGGGTCACAGATACGCAGTATTTT.

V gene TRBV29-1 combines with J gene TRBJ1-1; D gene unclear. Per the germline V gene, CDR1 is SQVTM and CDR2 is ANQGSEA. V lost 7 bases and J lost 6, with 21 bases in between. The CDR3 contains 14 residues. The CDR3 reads CSAISEGGDAEAFF. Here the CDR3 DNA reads TGCAGCGCCATCAGTGAGGGTGGTGACGCTGAAGCTTTCTTT.

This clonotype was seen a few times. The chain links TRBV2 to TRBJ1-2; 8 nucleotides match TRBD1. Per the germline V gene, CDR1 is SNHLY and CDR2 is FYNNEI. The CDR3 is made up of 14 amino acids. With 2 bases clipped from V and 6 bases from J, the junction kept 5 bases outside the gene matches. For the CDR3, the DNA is TGTGCCAGCAGTGAAATCAGGGGGCCTAATGGCTACACCTTC. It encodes CASSEIRGPNGYTF.

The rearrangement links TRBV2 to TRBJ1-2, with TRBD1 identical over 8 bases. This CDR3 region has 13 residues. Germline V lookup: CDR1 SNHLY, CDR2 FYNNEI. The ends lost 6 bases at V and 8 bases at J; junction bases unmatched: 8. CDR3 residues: CASRTGTGGGYTF. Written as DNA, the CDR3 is TGTGCCAGCAGAACCGGGACAGGAGGCGGCTACACCTTC. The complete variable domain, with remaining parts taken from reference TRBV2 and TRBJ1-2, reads EPEVTQTPSHQVTQMGQEVILRCVPISNHLYFYWYRQILGQKVEFLVSFYNNEISEKSEIFDDQFSVERPDGSNFTLKIRSTKLEDSAMYFCASRTGTGGGYTFGSGTRLTVV.

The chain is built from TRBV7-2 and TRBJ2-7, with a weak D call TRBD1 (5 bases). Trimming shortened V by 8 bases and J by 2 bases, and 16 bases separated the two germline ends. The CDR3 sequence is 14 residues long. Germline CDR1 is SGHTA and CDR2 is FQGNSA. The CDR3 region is CASRRGRSTYEQYF. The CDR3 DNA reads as TGTGCCAGCCGTAGGGGCAGATCAACCTACGAGCAGTACTTC. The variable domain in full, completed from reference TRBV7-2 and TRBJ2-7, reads GAGVSQSPSNKVTEKGKDVELRCDPISGHTALYWYRQSLGQGLEFLIYFQGNSAPDKSGLPSDRFSAERTGGSVSTLTIQRTQQEDSAVYLCASRRGRSTYEQYFGPGTRLTVT.

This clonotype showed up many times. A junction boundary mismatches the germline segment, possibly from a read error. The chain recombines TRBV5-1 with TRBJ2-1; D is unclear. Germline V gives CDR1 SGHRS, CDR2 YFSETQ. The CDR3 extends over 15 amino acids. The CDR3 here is CASSLGSSSYNEQFF. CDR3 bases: TGTGCCAGCAGTTTAGGATCTAGCTCCTACAATGAGCAGTTCTTC.

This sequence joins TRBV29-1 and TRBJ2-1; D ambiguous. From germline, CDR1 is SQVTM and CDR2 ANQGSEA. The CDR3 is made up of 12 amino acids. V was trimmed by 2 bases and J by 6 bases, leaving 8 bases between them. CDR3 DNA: TGCAGCGTTGAAAAGTTGGGCAATGAGCAGTTCTTC. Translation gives CSVEKLGNEQFF.

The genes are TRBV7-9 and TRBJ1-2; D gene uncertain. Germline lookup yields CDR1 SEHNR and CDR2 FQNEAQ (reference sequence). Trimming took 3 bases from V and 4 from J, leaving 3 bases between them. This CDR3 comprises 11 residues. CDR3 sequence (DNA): TGTGCCAGCAGCTTTTTCTATGGCTACACCTTC. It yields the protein CASSFFYGYTF. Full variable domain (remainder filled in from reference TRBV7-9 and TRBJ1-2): DTGVSQNPRHKITKRGQNVTFRCDPISEHNRLYWYRQTLGQGPEFLTYFQNEAQLEKSRLLSDRFSAERPKGSFSTLEIQRTEQGDSAMYLCASSFFYGYTFGSGTRLTVV.

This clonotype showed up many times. CDR3 in amino acids: CASSFHSGAETQYF. DNA for the CDR3: TGCGCCAGCAGCTTTCACAGTGGGGCTGAGACCCAGTACTTC. This sequence joins TRBV5-1 and TRBJ2-5, with a possible D match to TRBD1 (5 bases). There are 14 residues in the CDR3. Germline CDR1 reads SGHRS; CDR2 reads YFSETQ. V dropped 2 bases and J dropped 5 bases, with 13 bases sitting between them.

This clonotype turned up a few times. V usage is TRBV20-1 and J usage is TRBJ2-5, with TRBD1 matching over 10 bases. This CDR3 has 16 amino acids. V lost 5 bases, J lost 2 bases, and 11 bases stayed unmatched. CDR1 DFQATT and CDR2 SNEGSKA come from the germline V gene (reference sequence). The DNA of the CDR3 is TGCAGTGCTCGGAGATGGGACAGGGGTTATCAAGAGACCCAGTACTTC. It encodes CSARRWDRGYQETQYF.

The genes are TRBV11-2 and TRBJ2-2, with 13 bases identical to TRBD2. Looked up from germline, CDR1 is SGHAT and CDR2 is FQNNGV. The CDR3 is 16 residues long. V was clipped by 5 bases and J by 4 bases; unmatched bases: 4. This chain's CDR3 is CASSQGLAGATGELFF. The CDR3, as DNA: TGTGCCAGCAGCCAAGGACTAGCGGGAGCCACCGGGGAGCTGTTTTTT.